This TCR beta chain is from a study of T cells after yellow fever vaccination (dated by TCRdb to the late 2010s). Background for the entire study: Libraries from fractions with low cell numbers were prepared with the SMART-Seq v4 Ultra Low Input RNA kit. Bulk PBMC replicates and cell subsets were isolated from blood drawn at multiple timepoints before and after both primary and secondary immunization. Two healthy male donors, one aged 18 to 30 and one aged 30 to 39 years, were included in the cohort. To follow T-cell clones before and after primary and booster YFV17D yellow fever vaccination, bulk TCR alpha and beta repertoires were sequenced over time. What the research found in general, with its limitations: Compared with the primary T-cell response, the secondary T-cell response was faster but weaker, reaching its peak on day 5 rather than on day 15. Most clones expanded after primary vaccination were re-detected after the booster (96% of CD4 and around 88% of CD8), suggesting broad memory maintenance. FACS-sorted repertoires could contain abundant contaminating clonotypes from the bulk population, so computational filtering was required. A small fraction of clonotypes appeared in both the CD4 and CD8 compartments, likely as a result of convergent recombination. Only a couple of donors were included in the study, so the extent to which the findings can be generalized is limited.

The sample's treatment or condition label, in plain terms: live attenuated yellow fever vaccine strain. PBMCs were isolated from peripheral blood using a standard Ficoll-Paque protocol. Dynabeads CD4 and CD8 positive selection kits were used to isolate the CD4 and CD8 T-cell fractions. TriZol was used to extract RNA from bulk PBMCs, CD4 and CD8 fractions, and dextramer-positive and dextramer-negative fractions. About this clonotype: Its cognate antigen has yet to be identified. No base qualities exist here, and no much larger clone lies one base off it.

Sequencing instrument: Illumina NovaSeq 6000. TCR cDNA was synthesized by 5'RACE template switching, which introduced a universal primer site and unique molecular identifiers. Priming of cDNA synthesis was performed from both the TCR alpha and TCR beta constant segments. Library amplification used two PCR steps, and the second PCR step added sample barcodes and sequencing adapters. Sequencing of libraries was done on Illumina HiSeq 2500 (2x100 bp) or NovaSeq (2x150 bp). Per the source publication's procedure: MIGEC was used to demultiplex reads and collapse the reads into UMI consensus sequences, and MiXCR was used for V(D)J alignment. Vaccine-responding clonotypes were defined with edgeR using replicate PBMC samples, requiring FDR below 0.01 and a log2 fold change above 5 up to day 15. Bulk clonotypes were assigned CD4 or CD8 identity according to which sequenced CD4 or CD8 repertoire held them at higher abundance. TCRdb trimmed public reads at Q25 via fastp, called clones via MiXCR and kept in-frame beta chains. CDR3 protein duplicates are merged, each entry listing the most common genes and DNA. The V and J calls were not made by the authors but by TCRdb's processing. Across this sample there are approximately 130,000 distinct CDR3 sequences, with roughly 15% seen only once. The ten largest clones take up 43% of the sample.

The CDR3 runs 17 amino acids, cysteine and phenylalanine included. Only CDR3 DNA is held: 51 bases, read in frame from base 1. Taken from the germline V gene, the CDR1 and CDR2 loops are MNHEY and SVGEGT. V ends up 0 bases short and J 0 bases short, with an unmatched junction base count of 6. The TCR originated in a man younger than 35 who received the YFV17D yellow fever vaccine. The sequencing here drew on CD8+ T cells sorted from PBMCs, taken 5 days after the yellow fever booster vaccination. This sequence uses TRBV6-2 or TRBV6-3 and TRBJ1-1; 8 middle bases align to TRBD1. The DNA sequence is as follows: TGTGCCAGCAGTTACTCGCACAGGGGGACTCTGAACACTGAAGCTTTCTTT. Translated, this is CASSYSHRGTLNTEAFF.